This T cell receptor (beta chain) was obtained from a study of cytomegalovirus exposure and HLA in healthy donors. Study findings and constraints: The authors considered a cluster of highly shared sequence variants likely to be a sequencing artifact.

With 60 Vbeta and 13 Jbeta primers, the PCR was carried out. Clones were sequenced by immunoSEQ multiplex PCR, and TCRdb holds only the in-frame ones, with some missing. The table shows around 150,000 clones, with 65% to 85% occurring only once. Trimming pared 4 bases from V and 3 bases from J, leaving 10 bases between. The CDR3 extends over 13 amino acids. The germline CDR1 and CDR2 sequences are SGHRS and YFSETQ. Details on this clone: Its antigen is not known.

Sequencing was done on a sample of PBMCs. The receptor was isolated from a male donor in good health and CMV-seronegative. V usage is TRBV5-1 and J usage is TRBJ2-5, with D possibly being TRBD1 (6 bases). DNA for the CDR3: TGCGCCAGCAGCCACGGACAGAAAGAGACCCAGTACTTC. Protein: CASSHGQKETQYF. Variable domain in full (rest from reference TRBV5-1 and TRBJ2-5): KAGVTQTPRYLIKTRGQQVTLSCSPISGHRSVSWYQQTPGQGLQFLFEYFSETQRNKGNFPGRFSGRQFSNSRSEMNVSTLELGDSALYLCASSHGQKETQYFGPGTRLLVL.